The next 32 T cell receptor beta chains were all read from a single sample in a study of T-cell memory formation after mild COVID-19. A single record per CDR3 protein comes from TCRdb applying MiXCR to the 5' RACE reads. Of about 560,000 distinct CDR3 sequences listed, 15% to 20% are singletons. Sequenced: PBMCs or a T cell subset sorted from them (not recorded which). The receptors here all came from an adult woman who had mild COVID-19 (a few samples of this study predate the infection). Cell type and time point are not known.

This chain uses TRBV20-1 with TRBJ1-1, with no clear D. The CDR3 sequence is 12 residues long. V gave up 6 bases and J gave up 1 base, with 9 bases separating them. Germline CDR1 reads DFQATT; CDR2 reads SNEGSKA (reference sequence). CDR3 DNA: TGCAGTGCGGAGCTACAGAACACTGAAGCTTTCTTT. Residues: CSAELQNTEAFF.

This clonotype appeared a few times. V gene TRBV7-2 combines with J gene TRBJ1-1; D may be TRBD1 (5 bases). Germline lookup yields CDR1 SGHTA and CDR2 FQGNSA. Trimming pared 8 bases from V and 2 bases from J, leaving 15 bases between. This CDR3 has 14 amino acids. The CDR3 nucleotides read TGTGCCAGCGATGGGGGAAGGGCAAACACTGAAGCTTTCTTT. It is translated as CASDGGRANTEAFF. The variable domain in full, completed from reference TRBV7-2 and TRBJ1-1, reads GAGVSQSPSNKVTEKGKDVELRCDPISGHTALYWYRQSLGQGLEFLIYFQGNSAPDKSGLPSDRFSAERTGGSVSTLTIQRTQQEDSAVYLCASDGGRANTEAFFGQGTRLTVV.

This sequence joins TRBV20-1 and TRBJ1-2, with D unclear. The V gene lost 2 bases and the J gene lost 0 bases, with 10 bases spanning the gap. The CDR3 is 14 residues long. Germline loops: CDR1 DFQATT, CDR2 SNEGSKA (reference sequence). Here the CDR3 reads CSARLVAANYGYTF. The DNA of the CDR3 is TGCAGTGCTAGATTGGTGGCAGCTAACTATGGCTACACCTTC.

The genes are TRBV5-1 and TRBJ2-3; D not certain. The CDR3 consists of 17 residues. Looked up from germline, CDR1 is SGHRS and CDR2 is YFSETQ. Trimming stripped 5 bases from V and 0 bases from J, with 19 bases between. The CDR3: CASRYYLGAVSTDTQYF. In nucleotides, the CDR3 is TGCGCCAGCAGATACTATCTGGGCGCCGTCAGCACAGATACGCAGTATTTT.

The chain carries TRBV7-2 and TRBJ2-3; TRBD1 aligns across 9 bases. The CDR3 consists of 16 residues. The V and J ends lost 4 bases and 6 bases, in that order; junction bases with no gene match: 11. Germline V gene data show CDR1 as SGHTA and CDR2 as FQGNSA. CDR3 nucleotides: TGTGCCAGCAGCTACGGGACAGGGCTTAACTTGGATACGCAGTATTTT. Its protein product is CASSYGTGLNLDTQYF.

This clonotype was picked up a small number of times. The CDR3 region is CASSSPGHNSPLHF. DNA of the CDR3: TGTGCCAGCAGCTCTCCGGGCCATAATTCACCCCTCCACTTT. The chain combines TRBV5-4 with TRBJ1-6; D is ambiguous. This CDR3 is 14 amino acids long. V was trimmed by 3 bases and J by 5 bases, leaving 9 bases between them. Germline CDR1 reads SGHNT; CDR2 reads YYREEE (reference sequence).

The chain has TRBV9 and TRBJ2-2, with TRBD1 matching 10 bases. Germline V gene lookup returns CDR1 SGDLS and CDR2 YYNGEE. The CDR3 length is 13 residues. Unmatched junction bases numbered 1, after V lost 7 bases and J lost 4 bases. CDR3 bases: TGTGCCAGCCGGACAGGGGGCACCGGGGAGCTGTTTTTT. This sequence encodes CASRTGGTGELFF.

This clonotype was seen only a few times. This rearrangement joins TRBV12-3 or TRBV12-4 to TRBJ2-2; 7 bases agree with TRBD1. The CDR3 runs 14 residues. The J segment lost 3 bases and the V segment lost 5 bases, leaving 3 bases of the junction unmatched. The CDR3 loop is CASSRDRHTGELFF. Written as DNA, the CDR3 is TGTGCCAGCAGTCGGGACAGACACACCGGGGAGCTGTTTTTT.

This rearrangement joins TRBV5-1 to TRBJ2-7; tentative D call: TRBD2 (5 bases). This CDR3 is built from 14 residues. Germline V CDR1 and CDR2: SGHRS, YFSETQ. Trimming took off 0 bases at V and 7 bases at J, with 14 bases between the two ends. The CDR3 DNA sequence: TGCGCCAGCAGCTTGGCCATGGGTAGCGAGGAGCAGTACTTC. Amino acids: CASSLAMGSEEQYF.

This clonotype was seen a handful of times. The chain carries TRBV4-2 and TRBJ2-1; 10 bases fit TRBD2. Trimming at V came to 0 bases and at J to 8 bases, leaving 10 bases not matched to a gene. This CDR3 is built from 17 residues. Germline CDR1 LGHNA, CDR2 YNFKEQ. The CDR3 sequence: CASSQDRPAGGLHEQFF. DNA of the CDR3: TGTGCCAGCAGCCAAGATCGTCCAGCGGGGGGGCTTCATGAGCAGTTCTTC.

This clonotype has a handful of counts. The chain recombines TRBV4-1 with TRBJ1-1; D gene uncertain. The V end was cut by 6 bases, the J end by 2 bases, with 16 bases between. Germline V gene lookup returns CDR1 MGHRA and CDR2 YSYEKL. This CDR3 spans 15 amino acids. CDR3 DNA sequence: TGCGCCAGCAGGATGACCAGAACAACTAACACTGAAGCTTTCTTT. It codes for CASRMTRTTNTEAFF.

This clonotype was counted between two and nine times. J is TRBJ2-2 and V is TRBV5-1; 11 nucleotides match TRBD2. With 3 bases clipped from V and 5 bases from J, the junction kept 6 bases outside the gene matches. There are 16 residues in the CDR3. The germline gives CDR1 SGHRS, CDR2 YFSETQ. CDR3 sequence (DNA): TGCGCCAGCAGCTACCCGGGACTAGCGGATACCGGGGAGCTGTTTTTT. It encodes CASSYPGLADTGELFF.

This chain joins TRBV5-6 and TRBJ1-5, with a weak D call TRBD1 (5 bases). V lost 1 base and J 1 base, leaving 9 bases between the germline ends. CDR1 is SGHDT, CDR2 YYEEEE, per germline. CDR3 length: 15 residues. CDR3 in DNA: TGTGCCAGCAGCTTGAGGGGTGCAAGCAATCAGCCCCAGCATTTT. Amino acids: CASSLRGASNQPQHF.

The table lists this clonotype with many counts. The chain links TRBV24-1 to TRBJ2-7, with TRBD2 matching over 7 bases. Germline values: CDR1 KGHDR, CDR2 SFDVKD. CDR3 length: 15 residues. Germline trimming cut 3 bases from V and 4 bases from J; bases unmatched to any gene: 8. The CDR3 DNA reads TGTGCCACCAGTGATGGCGGACTAGGCAATTACGAGCAGTACTTC. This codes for CATSDGGLGNYEQYF.

This CDR3 is CASRLGGTGLGETQYF. For the CDR3, the DNA is TGTGCCAGCAGATTGGGGGGGACAGGCTTGGGAGAGACCCAGTACTTC. The chain uses TRBV6-1 and TRBJ2-5; a weak D match, TRBD1 (8 bases). V gave up 6 bases and J gave up 4 bases, with 21 bases separating them. The CDR3 has 16 amino acids. Germline CDR1 MNHNS, CDR2 SASEGT.

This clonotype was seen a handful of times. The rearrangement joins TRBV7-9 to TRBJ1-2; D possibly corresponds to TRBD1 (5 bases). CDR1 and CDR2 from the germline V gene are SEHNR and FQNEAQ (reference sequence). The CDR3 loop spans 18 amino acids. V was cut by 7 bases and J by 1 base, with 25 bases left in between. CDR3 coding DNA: TGTGCCAGCACCCTTGACAGAGACGTAACTATGGATAACTATGGCTACACCTTC. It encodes CASTLDRDVTMDNYGYTF.

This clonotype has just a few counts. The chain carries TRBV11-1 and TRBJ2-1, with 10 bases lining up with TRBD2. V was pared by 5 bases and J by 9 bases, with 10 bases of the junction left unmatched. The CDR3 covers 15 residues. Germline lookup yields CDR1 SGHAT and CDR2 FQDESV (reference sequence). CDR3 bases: TGTGCCAGCAGCCCCGGGACTAGCGCGTCGCGTGAGCAGTTCTTC. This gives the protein CASSPGTSASREQFF.

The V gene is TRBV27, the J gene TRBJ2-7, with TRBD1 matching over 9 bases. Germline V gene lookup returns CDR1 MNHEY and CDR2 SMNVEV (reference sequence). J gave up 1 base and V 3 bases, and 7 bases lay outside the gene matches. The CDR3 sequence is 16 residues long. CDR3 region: CASSFRAGTGSYEQYF. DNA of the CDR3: TGTGCCAGCAGTTTTCGAGCCGGGACAGGGTCCTACGAGCAGTACTTC.

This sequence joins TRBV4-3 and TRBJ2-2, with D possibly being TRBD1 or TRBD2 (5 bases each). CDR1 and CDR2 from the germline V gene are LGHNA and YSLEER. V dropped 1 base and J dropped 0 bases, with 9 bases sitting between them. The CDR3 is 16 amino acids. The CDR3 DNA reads TGCGCCAGCAGCCAAGTGAGGGGCGCGAACACCGGGGAGCTGTTTTTT. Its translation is CASSQVRGANTGELFF.

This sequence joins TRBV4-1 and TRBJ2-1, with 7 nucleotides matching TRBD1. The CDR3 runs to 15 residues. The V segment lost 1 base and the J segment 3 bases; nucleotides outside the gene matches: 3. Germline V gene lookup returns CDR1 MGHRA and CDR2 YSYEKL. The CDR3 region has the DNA TGCGCCAGCAGCCAAGGAGACAGGGTCTACAATGAGCAGTTCTTC. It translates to CASSQGDRVYNEQFF.

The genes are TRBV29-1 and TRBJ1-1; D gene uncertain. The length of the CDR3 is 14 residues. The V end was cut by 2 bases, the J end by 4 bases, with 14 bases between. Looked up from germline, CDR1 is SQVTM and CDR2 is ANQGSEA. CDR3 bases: TGCAGCGTTGAACTTTCCCCGTTGGGCACTGAAGCTTTCTTT. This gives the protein CSVELSPLGTEAFF.

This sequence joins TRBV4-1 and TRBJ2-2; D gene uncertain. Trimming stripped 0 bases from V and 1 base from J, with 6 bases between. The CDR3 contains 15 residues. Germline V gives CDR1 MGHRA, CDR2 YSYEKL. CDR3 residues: CASSQDPENTGELFF. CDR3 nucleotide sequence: TGCGCCAGCAGCCAAGATCCAGAGAACACCGGGGAGCTGTTTTTT.

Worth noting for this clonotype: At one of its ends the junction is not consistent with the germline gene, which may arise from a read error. The CDR3 loop is CASSDSDRPLGGEQYF. The CDR3 DNA follows: TGTGCCAGCAGTGACTCGGACAGGCCCCTGGGTGGGGAGCAGTACTTC. The chain uses TRBV6-2 or TRBV6-3 and TRBJ2-7, with 7 bases that match TRBD1. CDR1 is MNHEY, CDR2 SVGEGT, per germline. The CDR3 spans 16 residues.

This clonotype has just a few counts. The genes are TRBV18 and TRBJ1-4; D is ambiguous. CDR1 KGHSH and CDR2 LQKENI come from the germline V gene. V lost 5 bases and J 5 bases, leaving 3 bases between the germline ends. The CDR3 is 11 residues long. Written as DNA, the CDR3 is TGTGCCAGCTCATCGAATGAAAAACTGTTTTTT. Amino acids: CASSSNEKLFF.

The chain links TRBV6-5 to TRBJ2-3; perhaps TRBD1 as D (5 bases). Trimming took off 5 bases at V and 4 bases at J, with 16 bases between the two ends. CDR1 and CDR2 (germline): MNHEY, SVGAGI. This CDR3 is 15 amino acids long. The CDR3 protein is CASSRERGPSDTQYF. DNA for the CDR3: TGTGCCAGCAGTAGGGAAAGGGGTCCCTCAGATACGCAGTATTTT.

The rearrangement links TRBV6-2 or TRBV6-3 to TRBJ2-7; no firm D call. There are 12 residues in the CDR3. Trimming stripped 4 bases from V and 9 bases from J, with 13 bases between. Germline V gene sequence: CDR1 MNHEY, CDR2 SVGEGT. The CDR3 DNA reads TGTGCCAGCAGTTTTCCCAGCTGGGTGCAGTACTTC. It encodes CASSFPSWVQYF.

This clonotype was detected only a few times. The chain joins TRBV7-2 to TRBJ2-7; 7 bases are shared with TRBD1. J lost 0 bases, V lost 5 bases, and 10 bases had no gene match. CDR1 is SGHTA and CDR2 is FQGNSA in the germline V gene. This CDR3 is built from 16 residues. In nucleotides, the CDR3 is TGTGCCAGCAGCCGACAGGGCAGCACCGCCTCCTACGAGCAGTACTTC. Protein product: CASSRQGSTASYEQYF.

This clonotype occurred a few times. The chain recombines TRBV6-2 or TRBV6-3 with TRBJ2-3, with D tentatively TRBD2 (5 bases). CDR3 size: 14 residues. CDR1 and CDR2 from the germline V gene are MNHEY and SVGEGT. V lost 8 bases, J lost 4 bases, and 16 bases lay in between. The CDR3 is CASLLRRVPDTQYF. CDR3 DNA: TGTGCCAGCTTGCTCCGGCGGGTACCAGATACGCAGTATTTT.

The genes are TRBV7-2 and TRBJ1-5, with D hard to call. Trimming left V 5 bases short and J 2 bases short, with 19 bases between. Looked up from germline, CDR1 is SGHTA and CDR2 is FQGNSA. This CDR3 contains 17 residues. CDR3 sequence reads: CASSGSRSGFGNQPQHF. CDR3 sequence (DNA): TGTGCCAGCAGCGGCTCGAGGTCCGGGTTCGGCAATCAGCCCCAGCATTTT.

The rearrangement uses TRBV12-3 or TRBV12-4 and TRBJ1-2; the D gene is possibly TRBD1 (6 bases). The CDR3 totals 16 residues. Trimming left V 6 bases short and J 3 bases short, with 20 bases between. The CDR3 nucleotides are TGTGCCAGCAGAACCCGGGACAAAACGGGTGACTATGGCTACACCTTC. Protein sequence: CASRTRDKTGDYGYTF.

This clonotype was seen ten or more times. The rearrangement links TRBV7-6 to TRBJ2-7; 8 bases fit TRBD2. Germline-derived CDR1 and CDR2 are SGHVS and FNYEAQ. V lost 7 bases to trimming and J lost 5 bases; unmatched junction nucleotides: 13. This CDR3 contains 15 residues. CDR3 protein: CASTLSAGGRNEQYF. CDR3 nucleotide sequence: TGTGCCAGCACCCTATCTGCGGGCGGGAGGAACGAGCAGTACTTC.

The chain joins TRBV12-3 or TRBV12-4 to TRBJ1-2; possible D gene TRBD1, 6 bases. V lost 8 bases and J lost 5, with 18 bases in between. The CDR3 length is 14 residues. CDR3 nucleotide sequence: TGTGCCAGCGCCCCGGGGGGGACACTTTATGGCTACACCTTC. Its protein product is CASAPGGTLYGYTF.